At least ten counts were recorded for the clone carrying this T cell receptor (beta chain). Its antigen is still unknown. Trimming removed 5 bases at V and 17 bases at J, with 13 bases between. CDR1 is SEHNR and CDR2 is FQNEAQ in the germline V gene (reference sequence). The CDR3 is made up of 11 amino acids. This sample was taken from a study of T cells after yellow fever vaccination. Points from the study as a whole: Clonotypes appearing in both CD4 and CD8 compartments existed, and their share was small. Abundant contaminating clonotypes from the bulk population could appear in FACS-sorted repertoires.

UMIs and a universal primer site were added when TCR cDNA was made by 5'RACE template switching. Each CDR3 protein gets one entry after TCRdb re-called the 5' RACE reads with MiXCR. In the table there are tens of thousands of distinct CDR3 sequences, approximately 7% of which are singletons. The V and J genes are TRBV7-9 and TRBJ1-6; no clear D gene. This clonotype was obtained from a man between 18 and 35 years old who received the YFV17D yellow fever vaccine. Material: CD8+ T cells sorted from PBMCs, obtained roughly 5 days after the first yellow fever vaccination. The CDR3 sequence is CASSAGRAIHF. CDR3 in DNA: TGTGCCAGCAGCGCCGGGAGGGCAATCCACTTT.